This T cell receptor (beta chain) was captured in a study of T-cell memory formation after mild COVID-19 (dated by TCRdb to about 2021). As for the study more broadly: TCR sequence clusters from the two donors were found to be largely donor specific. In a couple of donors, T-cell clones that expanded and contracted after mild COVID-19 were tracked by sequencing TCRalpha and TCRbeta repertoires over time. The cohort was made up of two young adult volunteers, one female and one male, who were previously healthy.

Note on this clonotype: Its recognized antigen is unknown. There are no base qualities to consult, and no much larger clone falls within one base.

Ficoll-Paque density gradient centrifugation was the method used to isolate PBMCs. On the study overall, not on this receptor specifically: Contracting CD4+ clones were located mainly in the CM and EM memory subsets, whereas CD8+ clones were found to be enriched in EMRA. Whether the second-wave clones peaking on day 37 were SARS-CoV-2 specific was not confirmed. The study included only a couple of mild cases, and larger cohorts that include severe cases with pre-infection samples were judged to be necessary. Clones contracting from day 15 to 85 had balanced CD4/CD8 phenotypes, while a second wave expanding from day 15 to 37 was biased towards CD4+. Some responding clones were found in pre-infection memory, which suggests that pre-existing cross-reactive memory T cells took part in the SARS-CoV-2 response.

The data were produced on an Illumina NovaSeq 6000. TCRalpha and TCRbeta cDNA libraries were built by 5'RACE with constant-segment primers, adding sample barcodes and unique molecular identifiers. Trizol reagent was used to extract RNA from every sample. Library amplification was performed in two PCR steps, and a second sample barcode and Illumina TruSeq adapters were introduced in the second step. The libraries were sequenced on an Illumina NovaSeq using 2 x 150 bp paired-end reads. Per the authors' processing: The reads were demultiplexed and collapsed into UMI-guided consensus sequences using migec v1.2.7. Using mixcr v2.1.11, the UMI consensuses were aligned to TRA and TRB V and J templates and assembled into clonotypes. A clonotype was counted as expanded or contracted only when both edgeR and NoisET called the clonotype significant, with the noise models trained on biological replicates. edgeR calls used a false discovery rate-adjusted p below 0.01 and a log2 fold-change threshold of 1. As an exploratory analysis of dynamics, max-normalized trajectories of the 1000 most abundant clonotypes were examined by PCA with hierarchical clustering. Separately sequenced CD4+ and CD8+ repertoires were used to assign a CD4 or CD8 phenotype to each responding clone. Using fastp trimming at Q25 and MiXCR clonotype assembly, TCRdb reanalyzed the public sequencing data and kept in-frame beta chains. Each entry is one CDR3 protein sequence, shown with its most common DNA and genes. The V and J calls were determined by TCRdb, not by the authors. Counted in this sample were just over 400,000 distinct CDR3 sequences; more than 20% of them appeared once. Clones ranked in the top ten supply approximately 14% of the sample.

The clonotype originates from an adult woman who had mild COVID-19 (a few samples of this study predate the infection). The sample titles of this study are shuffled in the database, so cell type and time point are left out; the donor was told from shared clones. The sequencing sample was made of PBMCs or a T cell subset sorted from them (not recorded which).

DNA sequence: TGTGCCAGCAGCTTAACCCAGGACTATGGCTACACCTTC. Translated, it gives CASSLTQDYGYTF. The chain is encoded by TRBV7-2 joined to TRBJ1-2, with the D gene uncertain. The V end loses 2 bases and the J end loses 3 bases, and a stretch of 7 bases separates them. The CDR3 measures 13 amino acids from cysteine to phenylalanine. The sequence is cut down to CDR3 DNA, 39 bases in frame from base 1. The germline V gene supplies CDR1 SGHTA and CDR2 FQGNSA.